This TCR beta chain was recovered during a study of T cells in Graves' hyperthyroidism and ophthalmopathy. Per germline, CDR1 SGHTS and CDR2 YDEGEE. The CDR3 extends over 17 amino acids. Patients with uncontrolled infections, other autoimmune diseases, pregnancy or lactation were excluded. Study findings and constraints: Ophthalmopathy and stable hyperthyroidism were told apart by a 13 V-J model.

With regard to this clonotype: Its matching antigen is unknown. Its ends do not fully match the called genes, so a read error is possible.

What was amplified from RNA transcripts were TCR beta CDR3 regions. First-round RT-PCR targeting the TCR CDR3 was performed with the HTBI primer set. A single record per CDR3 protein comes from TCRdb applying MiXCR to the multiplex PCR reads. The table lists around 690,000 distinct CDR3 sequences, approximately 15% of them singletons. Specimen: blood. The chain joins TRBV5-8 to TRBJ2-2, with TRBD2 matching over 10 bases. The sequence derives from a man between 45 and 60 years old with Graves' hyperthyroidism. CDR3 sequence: CAGSLDPSGSWTGELFF. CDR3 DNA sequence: TGTGCCGGCAGCTTGGATCCTAGCGGGAGTTGGACCGGGGAGCTGTTTTTT.